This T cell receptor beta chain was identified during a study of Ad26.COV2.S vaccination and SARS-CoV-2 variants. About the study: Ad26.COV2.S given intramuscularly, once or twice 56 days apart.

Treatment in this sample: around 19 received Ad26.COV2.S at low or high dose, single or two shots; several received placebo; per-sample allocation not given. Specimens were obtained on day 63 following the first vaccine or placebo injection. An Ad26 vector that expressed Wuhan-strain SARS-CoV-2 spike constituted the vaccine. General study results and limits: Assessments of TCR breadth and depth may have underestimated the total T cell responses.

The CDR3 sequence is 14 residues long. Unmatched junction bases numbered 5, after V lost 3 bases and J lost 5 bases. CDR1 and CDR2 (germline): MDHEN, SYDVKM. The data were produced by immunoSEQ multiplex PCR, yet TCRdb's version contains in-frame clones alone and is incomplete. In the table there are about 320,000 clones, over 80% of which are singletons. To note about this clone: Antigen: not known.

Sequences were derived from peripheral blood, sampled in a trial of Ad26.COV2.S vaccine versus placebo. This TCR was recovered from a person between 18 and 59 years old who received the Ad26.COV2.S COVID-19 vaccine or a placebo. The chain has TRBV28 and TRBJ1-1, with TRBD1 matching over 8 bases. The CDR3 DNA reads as TGTGCCAGCAGTTTGCAGGGGGCGCAAACTGAAGCTTTCTTT. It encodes CASSLQGAQTEAFF.